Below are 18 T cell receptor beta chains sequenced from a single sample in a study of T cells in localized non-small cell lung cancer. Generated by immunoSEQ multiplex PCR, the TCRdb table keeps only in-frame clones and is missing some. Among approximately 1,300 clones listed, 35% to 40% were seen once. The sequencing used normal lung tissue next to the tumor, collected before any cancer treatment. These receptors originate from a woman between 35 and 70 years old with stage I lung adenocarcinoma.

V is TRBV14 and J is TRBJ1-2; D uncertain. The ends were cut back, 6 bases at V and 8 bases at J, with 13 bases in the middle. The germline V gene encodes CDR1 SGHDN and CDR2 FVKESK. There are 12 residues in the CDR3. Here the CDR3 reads CASSFGVGGYTF. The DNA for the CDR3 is TGTGCCAGCAGTTTTGGGGTTGGAGGCTACACCTTC.

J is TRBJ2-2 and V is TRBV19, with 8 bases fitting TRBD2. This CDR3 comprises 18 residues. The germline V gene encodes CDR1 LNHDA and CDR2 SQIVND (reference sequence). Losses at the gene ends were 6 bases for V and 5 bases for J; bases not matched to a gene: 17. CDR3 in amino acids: CASRKPGGRGGRTGELFF. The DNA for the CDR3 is TGTGCCAGTAGGAAACCAGGAGGACGGGGGGGCCGAACCGGGGAGCTGTTTTTT. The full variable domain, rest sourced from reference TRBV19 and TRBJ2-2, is DGGITQSPKYLFRKEGQNVTLSCEQNLNHDAMYWYRQDPGQGLRLIYYSQIVNDFQKGDIAEGYSVSREKKESFPLTVTSAQKNPTAFYLCASRKPGGRGGRTGELFFGEGSRLTVL.

In DNA, the CDR3 is TGTGCCAGCAGTCCTCGACAGGGAAGGTCCTACAATGAGCAGTTCTTC. Its translation: CASSPRQGRSYNEQFF. This rearrangement joins TRBV9 to TRBJ2-1, with 7 nucleotides matching TRBD1. This CDR3 region has 16 residues. Looked up from germline, CDR1 is SGDLS and CDR2 is YYNGEE. Trimming removed 5 bases from V and 1 base from J; junction bases left unmatched: 9.

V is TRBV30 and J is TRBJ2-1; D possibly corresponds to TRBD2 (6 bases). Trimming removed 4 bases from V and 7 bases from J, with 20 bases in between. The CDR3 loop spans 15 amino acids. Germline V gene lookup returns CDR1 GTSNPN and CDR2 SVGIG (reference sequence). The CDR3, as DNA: TGTGCCTGGACTAAGATTAGCGGCCAAAAGAATGAGCAGTTCTTC. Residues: CAWTKISGQKNEQFF. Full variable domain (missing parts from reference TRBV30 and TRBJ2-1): SQTIHQWPATLVQPVGSPLSLECTVEGTSNPNLYWYRQAAGRGLQLLFYSVGIGQISSEVPQNLSASRPQDRQFILSSKKLLLSDSGFYLCAWTKISGQKNEQFFGPGTRLTVL.

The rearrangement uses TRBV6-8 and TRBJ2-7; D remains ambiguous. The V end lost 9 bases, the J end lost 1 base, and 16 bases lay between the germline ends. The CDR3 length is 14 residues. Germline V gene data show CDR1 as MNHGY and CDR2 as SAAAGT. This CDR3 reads CASARDPTSYEQYF. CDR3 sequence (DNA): TGTGCCAGTGCGAGAGACCCCACATCCTACGAGCAGTACTTC.

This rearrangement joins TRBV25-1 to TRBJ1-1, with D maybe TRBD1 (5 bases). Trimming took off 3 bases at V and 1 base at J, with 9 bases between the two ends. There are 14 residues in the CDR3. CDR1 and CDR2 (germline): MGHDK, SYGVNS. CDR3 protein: CASSDAQGNTEAFF. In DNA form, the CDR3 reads TGTGCCAGCAGTGACGCTCAGGGGAACACTGAAGCTTTCTTT.

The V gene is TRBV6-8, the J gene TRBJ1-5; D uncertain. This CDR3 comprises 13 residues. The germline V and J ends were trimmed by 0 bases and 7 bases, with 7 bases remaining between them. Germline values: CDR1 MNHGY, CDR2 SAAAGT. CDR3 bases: TGTGCCAGCAGTTACTCGAAATCCCAGCCCCAGCATTTT. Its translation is CASSYSKSQPQHF.

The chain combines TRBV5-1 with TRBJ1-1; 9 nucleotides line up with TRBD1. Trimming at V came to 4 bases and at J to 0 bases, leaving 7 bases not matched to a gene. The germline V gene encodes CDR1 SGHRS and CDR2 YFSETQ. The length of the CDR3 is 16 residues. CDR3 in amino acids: CASSHGDREVNTEAFF. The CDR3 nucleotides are TGCGCCAGCAGCCATGGGGACAGGGAAGTGAACACTGAAGCTTTCTTT.

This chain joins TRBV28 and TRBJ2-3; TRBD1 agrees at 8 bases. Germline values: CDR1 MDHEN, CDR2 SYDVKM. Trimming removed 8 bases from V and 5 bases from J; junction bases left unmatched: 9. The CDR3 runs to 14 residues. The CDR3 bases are TGTGCCAGCGGACAGGGTGAAGGGGGAGATACGCAGTATTTT. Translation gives CASGQGEGGDTQYF.

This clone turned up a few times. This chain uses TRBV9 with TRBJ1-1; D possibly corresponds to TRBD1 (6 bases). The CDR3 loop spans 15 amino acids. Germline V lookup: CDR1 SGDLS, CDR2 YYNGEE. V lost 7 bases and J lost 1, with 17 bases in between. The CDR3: CASGLVQGTNTEAFF. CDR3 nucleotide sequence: TGTGCCAGCGGGTTGGTACAGGGTACGAACACTGAAGCTTTCTTT.

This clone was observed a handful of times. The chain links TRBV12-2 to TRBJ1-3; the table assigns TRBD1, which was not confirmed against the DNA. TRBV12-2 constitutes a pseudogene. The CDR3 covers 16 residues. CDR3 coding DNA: TGTGCTAGCCGGAGACAGGACACTCACTCTGGAAACACCATATATTTT. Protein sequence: CASRRQDTHSGNTIYF.

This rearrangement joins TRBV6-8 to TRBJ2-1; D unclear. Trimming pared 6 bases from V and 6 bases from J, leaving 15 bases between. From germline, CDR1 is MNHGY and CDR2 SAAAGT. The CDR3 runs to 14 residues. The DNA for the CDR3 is TGTGCCAGCAGGCCACAAGCTGGGCGCAATGAGCAGTTCTTC. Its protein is CASRPQAGRNEQFF.

The CDR3 DNA sequence: TGTGCCAGTAGTTCACAGGGCCACCGAGGCGATAGGAACACCATATATTTT. Translation gives CASSSQGHRGDRNTIYF. The chain couples TRBV19 to TRBJ1-3; tentative D call: TRBD1 (6 bases). This CDR3 has 17 amino acids. The V gene's germline CDR1 is LNHDA and CDR2 SQIVND (reference sequence). Trimming stripped 5 bases from V and 7 bases from J, with 24 bases between.

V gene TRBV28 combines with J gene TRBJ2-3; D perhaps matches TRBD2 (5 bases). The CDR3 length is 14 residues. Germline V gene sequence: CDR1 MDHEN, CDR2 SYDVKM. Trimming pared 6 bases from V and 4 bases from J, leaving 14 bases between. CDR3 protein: CASSRVGDPDTQYF. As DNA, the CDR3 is TGTGCCAGCAGCCGAGTGGGAGACCCAGATACGCAGTATTTT.

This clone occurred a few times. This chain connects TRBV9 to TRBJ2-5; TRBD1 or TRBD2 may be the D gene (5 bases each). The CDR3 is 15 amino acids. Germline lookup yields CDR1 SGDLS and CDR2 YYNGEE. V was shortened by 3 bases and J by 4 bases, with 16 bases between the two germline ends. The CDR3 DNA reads TGTGCCAGCAGCGCGTCTTCCGGGACCCCAGAGACCCAGTACTTC. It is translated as CASSASSGTPETQYF.

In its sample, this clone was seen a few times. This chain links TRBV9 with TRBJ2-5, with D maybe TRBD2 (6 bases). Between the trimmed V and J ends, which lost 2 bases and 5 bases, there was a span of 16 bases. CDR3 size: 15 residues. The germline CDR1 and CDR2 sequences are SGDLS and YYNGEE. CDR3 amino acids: CASSVLPGLRETQYF. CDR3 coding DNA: TGTGCCAGCAGCGTTTTACCGGGACTGCGGGAGACCCAGTACTTC.

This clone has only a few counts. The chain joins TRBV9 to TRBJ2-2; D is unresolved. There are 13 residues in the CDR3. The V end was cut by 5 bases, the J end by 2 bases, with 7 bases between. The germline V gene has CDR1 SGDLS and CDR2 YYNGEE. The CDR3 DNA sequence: TGTGCCAGCAGGGAAGATAACACCGGGGAGCTGTTTTTT. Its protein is CASREDNTGELFF.

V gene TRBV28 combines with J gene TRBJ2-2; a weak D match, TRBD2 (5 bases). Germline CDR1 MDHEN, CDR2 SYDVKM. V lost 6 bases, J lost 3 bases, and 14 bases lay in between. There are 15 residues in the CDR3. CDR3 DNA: TGTGCCAGCAGCCCTACTAGGTTGGACACCGGGGAGCTGTTTTTT. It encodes CASSPTRLDTGELFF.